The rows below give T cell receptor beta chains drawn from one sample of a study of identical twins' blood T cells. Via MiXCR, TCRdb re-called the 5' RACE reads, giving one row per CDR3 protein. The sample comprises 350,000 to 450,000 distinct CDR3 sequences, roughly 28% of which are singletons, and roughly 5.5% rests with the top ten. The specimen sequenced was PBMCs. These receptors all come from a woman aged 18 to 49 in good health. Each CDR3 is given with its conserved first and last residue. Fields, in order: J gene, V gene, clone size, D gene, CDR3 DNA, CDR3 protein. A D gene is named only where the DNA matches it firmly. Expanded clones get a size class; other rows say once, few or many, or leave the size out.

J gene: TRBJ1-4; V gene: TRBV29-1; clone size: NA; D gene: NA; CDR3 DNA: TGCAGCGCCGCTGGGACAACTAATGAAAAACTGTTTTTT; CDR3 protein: CSAAGTTNEKLFF
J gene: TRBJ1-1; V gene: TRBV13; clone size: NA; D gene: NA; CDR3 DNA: TGTGCCAGCGGCTATAGAGGGGGGGCGTTAGGGAACACTGAAGCTTTCTTT; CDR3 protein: CASGYRGGALGNTEAFF
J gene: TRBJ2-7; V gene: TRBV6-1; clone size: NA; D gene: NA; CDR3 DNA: TGTGCCAGCAGCGGGGGCCTCCGAGGCTCCTACGAGCAGTACTTC; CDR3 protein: CASSGGLRGSYEQYF
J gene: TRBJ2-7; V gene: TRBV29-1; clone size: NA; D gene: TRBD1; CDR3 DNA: TGCAGCGTTTCGACAGGGTACGAGCAGTACTTC; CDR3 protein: CSVSTGYEQYF
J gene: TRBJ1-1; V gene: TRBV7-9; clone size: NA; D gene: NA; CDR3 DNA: TGTGCCAGCAGCTTAGAGTCAACACACACTGAAGCTTTCTTT; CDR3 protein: CASSLESTHTEAFF
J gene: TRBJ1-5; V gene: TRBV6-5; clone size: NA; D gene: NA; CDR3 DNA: TGTGCCAGCAGATTTGACAGAGGTCAGCCCCAGCATTTT; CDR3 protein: CASRFDRGQPQHF
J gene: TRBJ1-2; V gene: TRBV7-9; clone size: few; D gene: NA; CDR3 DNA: TGTGCCAGCAGCTTAAGTAGCGGCGGCTACACCTTC; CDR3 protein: CASSLSSGGYTF
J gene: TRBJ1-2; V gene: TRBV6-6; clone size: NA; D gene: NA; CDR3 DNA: TGTGCCAGCAGTCCAAGAGACCGGGACTATGGCTACACCTTC; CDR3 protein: CASSPRDRDYGYTF
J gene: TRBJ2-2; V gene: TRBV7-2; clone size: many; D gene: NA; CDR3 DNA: TGTGCCAGCAGCTCCATAGACAGCACCGGGGAGCTGTTTTTT; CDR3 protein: CASSSIDSTGELFF
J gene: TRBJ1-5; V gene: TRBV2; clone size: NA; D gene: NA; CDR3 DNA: TGTGCCAGCAGTGAAACCCCGAACGCAAGCAATCAGCCCCAGCATTTT; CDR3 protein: CASSETPNASNQPQHF
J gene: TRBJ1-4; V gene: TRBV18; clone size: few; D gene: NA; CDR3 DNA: TGTGCCAGCTCACCGCCGGAGGTGGGTGAAAAACTGTTTTTT; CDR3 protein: CASSPPEVGEKLFF
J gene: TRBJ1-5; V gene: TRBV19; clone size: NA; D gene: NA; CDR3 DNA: TGTGCCAGTAGTGGACAGCATAGCAATCAGCCCCAGCATTTT; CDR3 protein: CASSGQHSNQPQHF
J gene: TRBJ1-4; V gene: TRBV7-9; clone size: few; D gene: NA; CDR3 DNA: TGTGCCAGCAGCTATGAGTCAACTAATGAAAAACTGTTTTTT; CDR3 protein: CASSYESTNEKLFF
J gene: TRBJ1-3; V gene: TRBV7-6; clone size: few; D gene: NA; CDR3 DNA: TGTGCCAGCAGCCTAGCCCTTCGTGGAGACACCATATATTTT; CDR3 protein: CASSLALRGDTIYF
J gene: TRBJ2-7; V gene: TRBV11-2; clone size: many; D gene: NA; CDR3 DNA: TGTGCCAGCAGCTTACGGGGGGACACCTACGAGCAGTACTTC; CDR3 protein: CASSLRGDTYEQYF
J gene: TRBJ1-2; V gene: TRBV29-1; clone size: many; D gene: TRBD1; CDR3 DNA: TGCAGCGCCAGGGGGATAAACTATGGCTACACCTTC; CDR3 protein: CSARGINYGYTF
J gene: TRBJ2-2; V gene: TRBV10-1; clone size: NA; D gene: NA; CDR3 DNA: TGCGCCAGCAGAGGTTCGGGAAGGACCGGGGAGCTGTTTTTT; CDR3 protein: CASRGSGRTGELFF
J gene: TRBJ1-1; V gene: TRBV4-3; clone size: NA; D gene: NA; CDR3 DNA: TGCGCCAGCAGCCAGGGCGTCGTCAGAGAGGGCACTGAAGCTTTCTTT; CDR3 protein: CASSQGVVREGTEAFF
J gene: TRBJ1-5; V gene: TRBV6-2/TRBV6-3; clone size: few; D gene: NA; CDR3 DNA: TGTGCCAGCAGTTACCTCACGCGAGATCCTCCCCAGCATTTT; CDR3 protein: CASSYLTRDPPQHF
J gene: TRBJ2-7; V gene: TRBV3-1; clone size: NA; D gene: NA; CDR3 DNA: TGTGCCAGCAGCCAAAGCGTAGCTGAGCAGTACTTC; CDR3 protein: CASSQSVAEQYF
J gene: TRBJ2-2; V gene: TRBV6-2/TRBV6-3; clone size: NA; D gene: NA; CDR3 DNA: TGTGCCACCTCAAACGGAGGAATCACCGGGGAGCTGTTTTTT; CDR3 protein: CATSNGGITGELFF
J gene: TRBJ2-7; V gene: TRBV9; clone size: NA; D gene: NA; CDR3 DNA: TGTGCCAGCAGCCAACAGGGTTCTGCGCAGTACTTC; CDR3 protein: CASSQQGSAQYF
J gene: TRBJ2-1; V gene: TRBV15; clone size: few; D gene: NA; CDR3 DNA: TGTGCCACCAGAAACGACCGGGTCCTAAATGAGCAGTTCTTC; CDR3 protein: CATRNDRVLNEQFF
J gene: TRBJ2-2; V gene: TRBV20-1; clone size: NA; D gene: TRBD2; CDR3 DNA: TGCAGTGCTAGAGATGGGGCGGGGGGGTCCACCGGGGAGCTGTTTTTT; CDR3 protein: CSARDGAGGSTGELFF
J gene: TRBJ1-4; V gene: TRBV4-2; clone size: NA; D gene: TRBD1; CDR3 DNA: TGTGCCAGCAGCCGACCGGGACAGGGGGATGAAAAACTGTTTTTT; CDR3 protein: CASSRPGQGDEKLFF
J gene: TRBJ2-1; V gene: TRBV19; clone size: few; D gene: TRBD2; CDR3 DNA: TGTGCCAGTAGTATAGGTCTAGCGGGAGTGCCCTCCTACAATGAGCAGTTCTTC; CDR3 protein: CASSIGLAGVPSYNEQFF
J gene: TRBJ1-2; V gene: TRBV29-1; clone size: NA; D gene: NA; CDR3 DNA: TGCAGCGTTTTGACCTATGGCTACACCTTC; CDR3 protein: CSVLTYGYTF
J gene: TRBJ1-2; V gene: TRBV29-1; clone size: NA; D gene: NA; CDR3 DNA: TGCAGCGTTGAAGATCGAGTGGTTAACTATGGCTACACCTTC; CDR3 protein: CSVEDRVVNYGYTF
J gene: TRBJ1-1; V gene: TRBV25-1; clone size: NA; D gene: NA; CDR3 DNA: TGTGCCAGCACGGACCCGATGAACACTGAAGCTTTCTTT; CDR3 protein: CASTDPMNTEAFF
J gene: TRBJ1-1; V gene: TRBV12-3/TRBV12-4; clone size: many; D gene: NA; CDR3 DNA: TGTGCCAGCAGTGGTCGACAGGCTTTCTTT; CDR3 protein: CASSGRQAFF
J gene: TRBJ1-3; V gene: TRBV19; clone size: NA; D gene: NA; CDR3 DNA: TGTGCCAGTAGTATACAGGGTACTGGAAACACCATATATTTT; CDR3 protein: CASSIQGTGNTIYF
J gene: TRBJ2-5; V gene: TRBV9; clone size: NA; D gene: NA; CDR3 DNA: TGTGCCAGCAGCCTACACCCGGGCCCAAAAACGGAGACCCAGTACTTC; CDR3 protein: CASSLHPGPKTETQYF
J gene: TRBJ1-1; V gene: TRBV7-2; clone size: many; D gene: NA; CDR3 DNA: TGTGCCAGCAGCTTACCGGGGATTGGGACTGAAGCTTTCTTT; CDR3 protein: CASSLPGIGTEAFF
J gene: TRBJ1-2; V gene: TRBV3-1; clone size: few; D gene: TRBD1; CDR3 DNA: TGTGCCAGCAGCCTTGGGGACAGGGAGGAAGGCTACACCTTC; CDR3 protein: CASSLGDREEGYTF
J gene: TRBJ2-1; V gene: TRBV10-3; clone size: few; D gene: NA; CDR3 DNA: TGTGCCATTGAGGACGGAGGTAATGAGCAGTTCTTC; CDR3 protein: CAIEDGGNEQFF
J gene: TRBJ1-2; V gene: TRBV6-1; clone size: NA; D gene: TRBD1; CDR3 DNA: TGTGCCAGCGGTGTAACGACAGGGGGCGCCGGCTATGGCTACACCTTC; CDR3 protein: CASGVTTGGAGYGYTF
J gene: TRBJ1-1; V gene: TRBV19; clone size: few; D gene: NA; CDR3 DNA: TGTGCCACCCTTATAAGGGGGTGGTCGTCCGTTGAAGCTTTCTTT; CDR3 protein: CATLIRGWSSVEAFF
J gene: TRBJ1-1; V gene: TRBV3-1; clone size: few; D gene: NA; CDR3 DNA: TGTGCCAGCAGCCAAGATAGGGTGAGGGTACCACTCACTGAAGCTTTCTTT; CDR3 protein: CASSQDRVRVPLTEAFF
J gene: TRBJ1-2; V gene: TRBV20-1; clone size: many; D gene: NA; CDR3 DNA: TGCAGTGCAGGGAACTATGGCTACACCTTC; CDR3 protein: CSAGNYGYTF
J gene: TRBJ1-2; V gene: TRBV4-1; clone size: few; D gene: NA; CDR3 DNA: TGTGCCAGCAGCCGGAGGGTGGGGGACTATGGCTACACCTTC; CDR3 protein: CASSRRVGDYGYTF
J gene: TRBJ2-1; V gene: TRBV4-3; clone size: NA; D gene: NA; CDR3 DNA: TGCGCCAGCAGCCAAGATTCCGGGAGTACTGTACAATATGAGCAGTTCTTC; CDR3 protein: CASSQDSGSTVQYEQFF
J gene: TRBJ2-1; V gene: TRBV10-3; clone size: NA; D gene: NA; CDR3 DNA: TGTGCCATCAGTGAGCAGACCTACAATGAGCAGTTCTTC; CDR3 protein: CAISEQTYNEQFF
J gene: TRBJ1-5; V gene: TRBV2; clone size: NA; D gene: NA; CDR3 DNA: TGTGCCAGCAGTGAAGGACCAAACAATCAGCCCCAGCATTTT; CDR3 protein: CASSEGPNNQPQHF
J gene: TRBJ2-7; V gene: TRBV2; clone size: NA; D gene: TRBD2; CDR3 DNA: TGTGCCAGCAGTCTTAGCGGGAGCTGGGACGAGCAGTACTTC; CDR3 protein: CASSLSGSWDEQYF
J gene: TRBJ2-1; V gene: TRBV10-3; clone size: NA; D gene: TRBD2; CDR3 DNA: TGTGCCATCAGTGATGTGGCTAGCGGGAGATGGAATGAGCAGTTCTTC; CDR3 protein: CAISDVASGRWNEQFF
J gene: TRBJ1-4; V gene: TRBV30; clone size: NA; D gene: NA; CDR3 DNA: TGTGCCTGGAGTCGGGGGCGACCGGGGCCTAATGAAAAACTGTTTTTT; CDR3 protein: CAWSRGRPGPNEKLFF
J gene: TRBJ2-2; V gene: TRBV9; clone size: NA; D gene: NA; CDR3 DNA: TGTGCCAGCAGCGTAGGAGCGGCGAACACCGGGGAGCTGTTTTTT; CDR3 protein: CASSVGAANTGELFF
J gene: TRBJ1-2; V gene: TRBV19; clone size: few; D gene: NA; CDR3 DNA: TGTGCCAGTAGTCCCGACGGAGGTGACGGCTACACCTTC; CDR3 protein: CASSPDGGDGYTF
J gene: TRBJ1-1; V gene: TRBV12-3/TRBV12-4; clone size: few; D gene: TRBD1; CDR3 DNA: TGTGCCAGCAGTCAAGCTGCCAGGGGGTTTGGTAGAGCTTTCTTT; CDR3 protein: CASSQAARGFGRAFF
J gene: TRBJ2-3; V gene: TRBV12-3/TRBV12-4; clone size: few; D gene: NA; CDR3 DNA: TGTGCCACCGCTCCTGAGTTGGAGGGCCCAGATACGCAGTATTTT; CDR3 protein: CATAPELEGPDTQYF
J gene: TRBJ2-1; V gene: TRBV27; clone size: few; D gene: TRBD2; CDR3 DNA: TGTGCCAGCAGTTCACAAACTATCGCGACTAGCGGTACCTACAATGAGCAGTTCTTC; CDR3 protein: CASSSQTIATSGTYNEQFF
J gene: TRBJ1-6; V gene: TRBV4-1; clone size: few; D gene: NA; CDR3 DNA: TGCGCCAGCAGCCAAGATCTCAATTCACCCCTCCACTTT; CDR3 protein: CASSQDLNSPLHF
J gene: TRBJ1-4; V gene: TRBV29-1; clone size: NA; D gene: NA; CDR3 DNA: TGCAGCGTCGGGAGTCGGACTAATGAAAAACTGTTTTTT; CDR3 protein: CSVGSRTNEKLFF
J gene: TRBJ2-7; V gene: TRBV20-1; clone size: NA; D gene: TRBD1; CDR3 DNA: TGCAGTGCTAGAGACCGTGGACAGGCCTACGAGCAGTACTTC; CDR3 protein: CSARDRGQAYEQYF